This T cell receptor (beta chain) was found in a study of identical twins. General study results and limits: Within twin pairs, the out-of-frame alpha sequences they shared showed excess low generation probability.

In its sample, this clonotype was seen many times. Its antigen is unidentified. TCRdb analysed the 5' RACE reads with MiXCR anew, one entry per CDR3 protein. The table includes 250,000 or so distinct CDR3 sequences, 6% to 8% detected once. CDR3 length: 13 residues. J gave up 2 bases and V 11 bases, and 8 bases lay outside the gene matches. This sample also appeared in a second study, on yellow fever vaccine responses in identical twins.

Sequences were obtained from CD8+ T cells sorted from blood. The TCR originated in a woman aged 18-29 years in good health. V and J are TRBV12-3 or TRBV12-4 and TRBJ1-1, with 7 bases aligning to TRBD1. The CDR3 here is CAAQGGPNTEAFF. The CDR3, as DNA: TGTGCCGCTCAGGGGGGGCCTAACACTGAAGCTTTCTTT.